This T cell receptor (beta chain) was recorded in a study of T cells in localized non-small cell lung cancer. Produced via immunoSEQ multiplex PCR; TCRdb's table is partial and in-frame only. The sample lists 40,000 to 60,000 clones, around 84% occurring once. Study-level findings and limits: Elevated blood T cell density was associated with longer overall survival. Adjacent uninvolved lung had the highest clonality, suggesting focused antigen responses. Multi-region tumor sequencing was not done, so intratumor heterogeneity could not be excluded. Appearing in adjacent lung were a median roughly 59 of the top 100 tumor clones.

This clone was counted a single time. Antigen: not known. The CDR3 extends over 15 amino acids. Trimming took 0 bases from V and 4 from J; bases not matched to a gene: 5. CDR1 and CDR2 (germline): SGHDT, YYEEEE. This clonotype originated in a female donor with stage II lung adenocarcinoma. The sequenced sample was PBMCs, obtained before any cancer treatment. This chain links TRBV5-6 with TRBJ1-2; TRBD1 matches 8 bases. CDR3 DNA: TGTGCCAGCAGCTTGGGGGACAGGTGGGGCTATGGCTACACCTTC. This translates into CASSLGDRWGYGYTF.